Below, one T cell receptor beta chain is given with its context. What it binds is not known. V lost 2 bases, J lost 6 bases, and 2 bases stayed unmatched. Germline values: CDR1 MNHEY, CDR2 SMNVEV (reference sequence). The CDR3 has 14 residues. Profiling relied on immunoSEQ multiplex PCR, and the TCRdb table lists in-frame clones only, not all of them. The data hold about 36,000 clones, with under 90% observed a single time. The data were obtained in a study of monozygotic twins with cystic fibrosis. Whole-study findings and limits: The repertoire was suggested to be naive-dominated, clonality median about 0.009.

This chain uses TRBV27 with TRBJ2-1, with 9 bases aligning to TRBD2. This clonotype was obtained from a girl aged 2-10 years with cystic fibrosis. The sequencing input was blood. The CDR3 region has the DNA TGTGCCAGCAGTTTAGCGGGGGGGCTCAATGAGCAGTTCTTC. It specifies CASSLAGGLNEQFF.